This paragraph reports one TCR beta chain. The antigen this receptor binds is unknown. No base-level quality is on record; no much larger clone is a single base apart. The cysteine opens and the phenylalanine closes a CDR3 of 15 amino acids. Of all the DNA, just the CDR3 is kept, 45 bases in frame from base 1. The germline V gene (reference sequence) specifies GTSNPN as CDR1 and SVGIG as CDR2. V is pared back by 1 base and J by 4 bases, with 14 bases lying between the germline termini. The cohort was made up of 500 to 800 healthy bone marrow donors. All cohort members were sampled while nominally healthy, although unrecorded immune exposures were likely present. The donor was CMV seropositive and was included in the group of approximately 310 seropositive cohort members. A peripheral blood sample was provided by each donor, and peripheral blood mononuclear cells were used for TCR beta sequencing. The Qiagen DNeasy Blood Extraction Kit was used to extract genomic DNA from the blood cell samples.

The data are from a study of cytomegalovirus exposure and HLA in healthy donors (dated by TCRdb to the late 2010s). Regarding the research as a whole: An earlier analysis of approximately 640 of the donors reported about 250 Gb of sequence data and roughly 110 million unique TCR beta sequences from 150 million to 200 million T cells. Rather than drawing on any new phenotypic data, the later analysis identified candidate immune exposures from TCR beta sequences and the way those sequences occurred across donors. To predict cytomegalovirus infection status, the study combined high-throughput TCR immunosequencing, statistical association of individual TCRs with disease status, and machine learning. Among some 400 genotyped donors of the cohort, an average of around 240,000 unique TCR beta nucleotide sequences was sequenced per donor, of which about 18% were non-productive. The number of typed donors differed by locus: about 620-640 for A, B, C, DRB1 and DQB1; approximately 520 for DQA1; around 610 for DPA1; and 450 to 480 for DPB1. The study was designed to test whether signatures of past pathogen exposure could be identified by cataloging public T cell receptors. HLA typing included class I and class II loci at four-digit resolution. In addition to the first cohort of 666 subjects, a separate validation cohort of 120 different subjects was used. An early release covering 550 to 700 HLA-typed donors comprised 250 to 350 gigabases of sequencing data and around 86 million unique TCR sequences. All discovery cohort repertoires had been generated using a single sequencing platform. The study used immunosequencing to profile the T cell repertoires of 600 to 850 subjects and linked those repertoires to cytomegalovirus serostatus. Donor age, sex, ethnicity and CMV serostatus were compiled together with the repertoire data. Five DR-DQ haplotypes were handled as single units for association and clustering because linkage in the cohort was strong. In a later genetic analysis, genome-wide SNP genotypes for about 55% of the 666 donors were used, and that subset was treated as a discovery cohort. The genetic ancestry cluster associated with self-reported Caucasian donors included 81% of the roughly 380 genotyped donors. An earlier analysis of 500 to 650 of the donors applied high-throughput TCR beta sequencing to assess whether each TCR beta V gene segment acted as functional or pseudogenic. In a later analysis, previously published TCR beta repertoires from hundreds of donors were re-analyzed and high-resolution HLA genotyping was added so that TCR occurrence patterns could be studied. Overall study outcomes, separate from this receptor: The sequencing pipeline was judged likely to have produced a cluster of highly shared sequence variants as a technical artifact. Most TCR sequences were seen in very few donors, while some public TCRs were found in many individuals. Because some donors lacked HLA typing at each locus, the association tests relied only on the typed subset. Because counts were too low, seventeen rarely observed V segments, including chromosome 9 orphons, were excluded from the earlier analysis of several hundred of the donors. A later analysis found that TCR association rates varied across HLA loci, with DRB1 alleles showing the most associated TCRs and HLA-C alleles the fewest. An earlier analysis of approximately 600 of the donors showed that most TCR beta V segments appeared in productive rearrangements either about 87% or about 30% of the time, which broadly matched IMGT annotations. In a later analysis, HLA-associated TCR beta chains were found to be more clonally expanded and to have lower generation probabilities than equally common non-associated chains. In a later analysis, several top co-occurrence clusters were reported to appear linked to parvovirus B19, influenza, CMV and Epstein-Barr virus. A total of 164 TCR beta chains were listed by the study as associated with cytomegalovirus. Sequencing depth was assumed to be roughly uniform across donors in the presence/absence analyses, though that assumption may not hold. The authors suggested that the approach could potentially be extended to other disease states and immunological phenotypes. In both the original and validation cohorts, the classifier was reported to diagnose cytomegalovirus status with high specificity and sensitivity. A later analysis associated about 18,000 TCR beta sequences with specific HLA alleles at a false discovery rate of 0.05. In this cohort, only TCR beta chains were sequenced, and detectable features were limited by the absence of alpha or paired-chain data. In vitro tests confirmed that a few of the cytomegalovirus-associated TCR beta chains recognize cytomegalovirus antigens. In a later genetic analysis, a missense DCLRE1C variant was associated with V-gene and J-gene trimming of TCR beta chains, and the association was replicated in an independent cohort. According to a later genetic analysis, donors in an Asian-associated ancestry cluster had fewer N-insertions in productive TCRs than the approximately 670-donor mean. When HLA alleles, especially DR and DQ, strongly co-occurred, TCR associations were difficult to assign to individual alleles. The 87-base-pair reads could not distinguish some IMGT-functional V segments, including TRBV6-2 and TRBV6-3, so those segments were excluded. Correlated functional status among segregating V segments might be attributable to linkage disequilibrium, but an unknown experimental factor could not be ruled out. Immune exposure information for the cohort was limited to CMV serostatus. According to a later analysis, most CMV-associated TCR beta chains appeared to be HLA-restricted, and the HLA associations seemed to be driven largely by CMV exposure. A further reported finding was that TCR beta sequences accurately predicted the HLA-A and HLA-B alleles for most subjects in the first cohort.

The library relied on the immunoSEQ multiplex PCR assay. The multiplex PCR relied on a mix of 60 forward primers for TCR Vbeta segments and 13 reverse primers for TCR Jbeta segments. Amplification of the CDR3 region of rearranged TCR beta genes was performed with a multiplex PCR assay on genomic DNA. The Illumina HiSeq System was used to sequence the amplified TCR beta libraries as 87-base-pair reads. The study's own analysis went as follows. A later analysis counted approximately 74 million unique TCR beta chains across the 700 or so repertoires, and around 9.9 million of these chains were shared by at least two donors. Raw reads were error-corrected and collapsed into unique sequences with a nearest-neighbor algorithm that merged closely related sequences to remove PCR and sequencing errors. CDR3 sequences were aligned to IMGT reference sequences to assign V, D and J gene segments. For a sequence to be retained, a match of at least six nucleotides was required to both a V gene segment and a J gene segment. Rearrangements were classified as productive when the CDR3 lacked stop codons and remained in frame with V and J, and all other rearrangements were classified as non-productive. CDR3 was defined by IMGT convention, running from the second conserved V-encoded cysteine to the conserved J-encoded phenylalanine. The earlier analysis of more than 450 of the donors excluded sequences that lacked an unambiguous match to a single V gene segment. In an earlier analysis of roughly 500 of the donors, V segments were called functional above 56.7% productive rearrangements and were called segregating when the between-donor standard deviation exceeded 5%. A statistical classification framework was built for diagnosing cytomegalovirus status from the catalog of TCR beta chain sequences. In a later analysis, TCR nucleotide sequences were compared against IMGT/GENE-DB human TR gene sequences so that V and J genes could be assigned. The TCRdist pipeline was used in a later analysis to assign CDR3 sequences and most-parsimonious VDJ recombination scenarios. In a later analysis, every TCR beta chain was defined by the combination of its CDR3 amino acid sequence and its V-gene family, and reads without a unique V-gene family were dropped. In a later analysis, 450 to 600 highly shared, low-generation-probability nucleotide sequences were removed to address suspected cross-contamination and a sequencing artifact. A later analysis calculated a clonal expansion index for each public chain from normalized within-repertoire ranks of inferred template counts. In a later analysis, generation probabilities were computed using a VDJ recombination model fitted to out-of-frame rearrangements, and the results were checked against IGoR. In a later analysis, hypergeometric tests were used to score TCR-TCR, TCR-HLA and TCR-CMV co-occurrence, with a repertoire-size bias correction applied to TCR pairs. False discovery rates were estimated in a later analysis by permuting HLA or CMV assignments 20 times. In a later analysis, co-occurring TCRs were grouped using DBSCAN, and TCRdist sequence similarity was added for clustering within HLA-allele-positive subsets. Co-occurrence clustering excluded repertoires with fewer than 30,000 or more than 120,000 public chains, plus five with anomalous nucleotide sharing. Drawn from immuneACCESS, this table holds only the in-frame rearrangements with V and J called that TCRdb kept. Clones are partly lost; checked studies trace under half to an unresolved V gene and leave the rest unexplained. The D gene and trimming were derived from the DNA, and the V and J assignments and clone size from that table. Present in this sample are about 160,000 clones, around 86% of which were seen just once. The ten largest clonotypes hold 0.9% to 1% of the sample.

The receptor's source is a girl aged 2 to 10 in good health and CMV-seropositive. Source material: PBMCs. The chain uses TRBV30 and TRBJ1-5, and possibly TRBD1, on 5 matching bases. The DNA sequence follows: TGTGCCTGGAGTGGGACCCGACAGCTGAATCAGCCCCAGCATTTT. It is translated as CAWSGTRQLNQPQHF.